Given below is one T cell receptor (beta chain) in context. This entry comes from a study of T cells in Graves' hyperthyroidism and ophthalmopathy. Researchers took RNA transcripts and amplified the TCR beta CDR3 regions from them. With the HTBI primer set, the TCR CDR3 went through a first round of RT-PCR. TCRdb reprocessed the multiplex PCR reads via MiXCR and lists one record per CDR3 protein. In the table there are nearly 750,000 distinct CDR3 sequences, 30% to 40% of which are singletons. The CDR3 has 14 amino acids. V lost 6 bases and J 2 bases, leaving 16 bases between the germline ends. Germline V gives CDR1 DFQATT, CDR2 SNEGSKA (reference sequence).

The clonotype comes from a woman between 40 and 55 years old with Graves' hyperthyroidism. V usage is TRBV20-1 and J usage is TRBJ1-1, with D possibly TRBD1 on 5 matching bases. Sequencing was done on a sample of blood. The CDR3 nucleotides read TGCAGTGCGCAGAGGTGGGGCGTTAACACTGAAGCTTTCTTT. The encoded protein is CSAQRWGVNTEAFF.